These 27 T cell receptor beta chains were sequenced from one sample in a study of response to subunit inactivated influenza vaccine. TCRdb re-analysed the RT-PCR reads in MiXCR, keeping a single row per CDR3 protein. The sample holds roughly 700,000 distinct CDR3 sequences, approximately 14% seen once. The sequenced sample was PBMCs from blood, obtained 14 to 15 days before vaccination. All receptors derive from a man aged 45-60 years who received an inactivated influenza vaccine.

The V call is TRBV18, the J call TRBJ1-1; TRBD1 aligns across 9 bases. V shed 2 bases, J shed 8 bases, and the junction held 6 bases outside the gene matches. Germline CDR1 and CDR2: KGHSH and LQKENI. The CDR3 covers 14 residues. CDR3 bases: TGTGCCAGCTCACCAGGGACAGGGTACCGAGAAGCTTTCTTT. This encodes CASSPGTGYREAFF.

The table lists this clonotype with a few counts. The CDR3 nucleotides are TGCAGTGCTAGACCCGGGACACCGTTATACCAGCCCCAGCATTTT. Amino acids: CSARPGTPLYQPQHF. The V call is TRBV20-1, the J call TRBJ1-5; weak D call: TRBD1 (6 bases). Trimming took 2 bases from V and 7 from J, leaving 18 bases between them. The germline CDR1 and CDR2 sequences are DFQATT and SNEGSKA (reference sequence). The CDR3 loop spans 15 amino acids.

This clonotype came up a few times. The chain links TRBV4-3 to TRBJ2-5, with unresolved D. Germline V gene data show CDR1 as LGHNA and CDR2 as YSLEER. The CDR3 is made up of 14 amino acids. V was cut by 0 bases and J by 1 base, with 6 bases left in between. The chain's CDR3 is CASSQDRFQETQYF. The CDR3 region has the DNA TGCGCCAGCAGCCAAGACAGGTTCCAAGAGACCCAGTACTTC.

This clonotype showed up many times. The chain combines TRBV12-3 or TRBV12-4 with TRBJ2-7; D is unclear. The germline V and J ends were trimmed by 6 bases and 4 bases, with 10 bases remaining between them. There are 12 residues in the CDR3. The CDR3 sequence: CASSPETYEQYF. CDR3 nucleotide sequence: TGTGCCAGCAGCCCGGAGACGTACGAGCAGTACTTC.

This clonotype was recorded at least ten times. The rearrangement uses TRBV7-9 and TRBJ1-2; D perhaps matches TRBD1 (5 bases). Trimming removed 1 base from V and 3 bases from J, with 6 bases in between. Germline-derived CDR1 and CDR2 are SEHNR and FQNEAQ (reference sequence). CDR3 length: 13 amino acids. The CDR3 spells CASSLGGDYGYTF. DNA of the CDR3: TGTGCCAGCAGCTTAGGGGGGGACTATGGCTACACCTTC.

This clonotype was recorded a few times. J is TRBJ1-3 and V is TRBV15; possibly TRBD1 for D (5 bases). The CDR3 is 14 residues long. Germline-derived CDR1 and CDR2 are LNHNV and YYDKDF (reference sequence). V lost 5 bases and J lost 3, with 11 bases in between. The CDR3: CATSGGIGGNTIYF. The CDR3 nucleotides read TGTGCCACCAGCGGGGGGATAGGTGGAAACACCATATATTTT.

A few counts support this clonotype. The chain uses TRBV20-1 and TRBJ2-2, with 8 bases fitting TRBD2. The trim removed 5 bases at V and 0 bases at J, leaving 5 bases unmatched. The CDR3 sequence is 15 residues long. Germline CDR1 DFQATT, CDR2 SNEGSKA (reference sequence). The DNA for the CDR3 is TGCAGTGCTCTGGCGGGAGGTTCGAACACCGGGGAGCTGTTTTTT. This encodes CSALAGGSNTGELFF.

V usage is TRBV27 and J usage is TRBJ2-2; D is uncertain. Looked up from germline, CDR1 is MNHEY and CDR2 is SMNVEV (reference sequence). The CDR3 covers 14 residues. Trimming left V 7 bases short and J 0 bases short, with 9 bases between. CDR3 nucleotide sequence: TGTGCCAGCAACACGTTTTCGAACACCGGGGAGCTGTTTTTT. Translated: CASNTFSNTGELFF.

This clonotype has more than one count but fewer than ten. This rearrangement joins TRBV10-2 to TRBJ2-7; 10 positions match TRBD1. Germline V CDR1 and CDR2: WSHSY, SAAADI. The trim removed 4 bases at V and 1 base at J, leaving 4 bases unmatched. The CDR3 length is 15 residues. CDR3 DNA: TGCGCCAGCAGTGGGGGACAGGGGAATTCCTACGAGCAGTACTTC. Protein: CASSGGQGNSYEQYF.

The J gene is TRBJ2-3, the V gene TRBV7-9; the D is unclear. The CDR3 is 15 amino acids. Germline values: CDR1 SEHNR, CDR2 FQNEAQ (reference sequence). Trimming took off 1 base at V and 2 bases at J, with 10 bases between the two ends. CDR3: CASSLDERNTDTQYF. The CDR3 DNA reads TGTGCCAGCAGCTTAGACGAACGGAACACAGATACGCAGTATTTT. The full variable domain, its missing parts supplied by reference TRBV7-9 and TRBJ2-3, is DTGVSQNPRHKITKRGQNVTFRCDPISEHNRLYWYRQTLGQGPEFLTYFQNEAQLEKSRLLSDRFSAERPKGSFSTLEIQRTEQGDSAMYLCASSLDERNTDTQYFGPGTRLTVL.

At least ten counts were recorded for this clonotype. The J gene is TRBJ2-5, the V gene TRBV7-2; D gene unclear. The length of the CDR3 is 12 residues. Trimming stripped 4 bases from V and 4 bases from J, with 7 bases between. From germline, CDR1 is SGHTA and CDR2 FQGNSA. CDR3 residues: CASSSPLETQYF. DNA of the CDR3: TGTGCCAGCAGCTCCCCCTTAGAGACCCAGTACTTC.

The chain couples TRBV20-1 to TRBJ2-1; tentatively, D is TRBD1 (5 bases). Trimming removed 0 bases from V and 0 bases from J, with 9 bases in between. Germline V gene data show CDR1 as DFQATT and CDR2 as SNEGSKA (reference sequence). CDR3 length: 15 residues. In DNA form, the CDR3 reads TGCAGTGCTAGAGATCGGACATTCTCCTACAATGAGCAGTTCTTC. Translated: CSARDRTFSYNEQFF.

J is TRBJ1-2 and V is TRBV15, with 8 bases identical to TRBD1. CDR1 is LNHNV and CDR2 is YYDKDF in the germline V gene (reference sequence). The junction had 6 bases not matched to a gene; V was cut back by 4 bases and J by 5 bases. This CDR3 comprises 14 residues. CDR3 sequence reads: CATSKDREDYGYTF. The CDR3 bases are TGTGCCACCAGCAAGGACAGGGAAGATTATGGCTACACCTTC.

This clonotype appeared a few times. The CDR3 sequence: CATSGGRGISYEQYF. CDR3 DNA sequence: TGTGCCACCAGCGGGGGCAGGGGCATCAGCTACGAGCAGTACTTC. The chain uses TRBV15 and TRBJ2-7, with D maybe TRBD1 (6 bases). Trimming pared 5 bases from V and 3 bases from J, leaving 17 bases between. Germline V gives CDR1 LNHNV, CDR2 YYDKDF (reference sequence). This CDR3 comprises 15 residues.

This rearrangement joins TRBV20-1 to TRBJ2-1; D uncertain. CDR1 is DFQATT, CDR2 SNEGSKA, per germline (reference sequence). Trimming took off 1 base at V and 0 bases at J, with 7 bases between the two ends. The CDR3 is made up of 14 amino acids. The CDR3 nucleotides are TGCAGTGCTAGAGTACCGAGCTCCTACAATGAGCAGTTCTTC. Amino acid sequence: CSARVPSSYNEQFF.

The rearrangement joins TRBV14 to TRBJ2-1; unclear D gene. V was shortened by 4 bases and J by 8 bases, with 6 bases between the two germline ends. This CDR3 region has 11 residues. The germline V gene has CDR1 SGHDN and CDR2 FVKESK. CDR3 in DNA: TGTGCCAGCAGCCCGAACGATGAGCAGTTCTTC. Translating gives CASSPNDEQFF.

This chain joins TRBV7-9 and TRBJ2-1; perhaps TRBD1 as D (6 bases). V lost 2 bases, J lost 8 bases, and 16 bases lay in between. CDR1 SEHNR and CDR2 FQNEAQ come from the germline V gene (reference sequence). The CDR3 is 15 amino acids. The CDR3 nucleotides are TGTGCCAGCAGCTTATTGGACAGCCGAGGGGATGAGCAGTTCTTC. Its translation: CASSLLDSRGDEQFF.

The CDR3 DNA is TGCGCCAGAAGCGAAGAGGGGGGGCCCACAGATACGCAGTATTTT. It yields the protein CARSEEGGPTDTQYF. This chain connects TRBV5-1 to TRBJ2-3; maybe TRBD2 (7 bases). Germline CDR1 and CDR2: SGHRS and YFSETQ. This CDR3 contains 15 residues. Trimming shortened V by 8 bases and J by 2 bases, and 18 bases separated the two germline ends.

This clonotype has only a few counts. This sequence joins TRBV2 and TRBJ2-4; a weak D match, TRBD2 (6 bases). V lost 10 bases and J 4 bases, leaving 11 bases between the germline ends. From germline, CDR1 is SNHLY and CDR2 FYNNEI. CDR3 length: 12 residues. The CDR3 bases are TGTGCCACAGCGGAGGGGAAAAACATTCAGTACTTC. Protein sequence: CATAEGKNIQYF.

This chain joins TRBV12-5 and TRBJ2-5; maybe TRBD1 (6 bases). The CDR3 length is 13 residues. Deletions cut 7 bases from V and 2 bases from J, with 11 bases between. The germline V gene encodes CDR1 LGHNT and CDR2 FRNRAP. For the CDR3, the DNA is TGTGCTAGTGCTAAGGACAGTCAAGAGACCCAGTACTTC. It translates to CASAKDSQETQYF.

This clonotype was picked up a small number of times. The chain carries TRBV12-3 or TRBV12-4 and TRBJ1-2; D is undetermined. The V end lost 1 base, the J end lost 0 bases, and 9 bases lay between the germline ends. The CDR3 extends over 15 amino acids. CDR3 coding DNA: TGTGCCAGCAGTTTAGAAGGCGGCGCTAACTATGGCTACACCTTC. Its protein is CASSLEGGANYGYTF.

This sequence joins TRBV11-2 and TRBJ2-3, with 9 bases aligning to TRBD2. The CDR3 loop spans 15 amino acids. The V gene's germline CDR1 is SGHAT and CDR2 FQNNGV. V lost 1 base to trimming and J lost 6 bases; unmatched junction nucleotides: 5. The CDR3 coding sequence is TGTGCCAGCAGCTTAGTAGCGGGAGTTAGTGATACGCAGTATTTT. Amino acid sequence: CASSLVAGVSDTQYF.

This clonotype was detected only a few times. The chain uses TRBV6-2 or TRBV6-3 and TRBJ2-1; D is unclear. V lost 5 bases to trimming and J lost 3 bases, with 11 bases between them. The CDR3 extends over 14 amino acids. Germline CDR1 reads MNHEY; CDR2 reads SVGEGT. The CDR3 DNA reads as TGTGCCAGCAGTGTCCCGGGCTTCTACAATGAGCAGTTCTTC. As protein: CASSVPGFYNEQFF.

The chain has TRBV2 and TRBJ2-1; TRBD1 aligns across 7 bases. This CDR3 region has 15 residues. Unmatched junction bases numbered 11, after V lost 7 bases and J lost 5 bases. Looked up from germline, CDR1 is SNHLY and CDR2 is FYNNEI. CDR3 in amino acids: CASNTYRGKDNEQFF. In DNA, the CDR3 is TGTGCCAGCAACACATACAGGGGTAAAGACAATGAGCAGTTCTTC.

There are a few counts of this clonotype. The chain combines TRBV5-1 with TRBJ2-5; D gene ambiguous. This CDR3 has 14 residues. Trimming removed 1 base at V and 5 bases at J, with 12 bases between. Germline lookup yields CDR1 SGHRS and CDR2 YFSETQ. CDR3 loop: CASSLTLSWETQYF. The CDR3, as DNA: TGCGCCAGCAGCTTGACACTCTCATGGGAGACCCAGTACTTC.

This clonotype was observed a few times. The rearrangement uses TRBV29-1 and TRBJ2-7; TRBD1 might be the D (5 bases). The V and J ends lost 1 base and 2 bases respectively, with 12 bases between them. This CDR3 is 14 amino acids long. CDR1 is SQVTM, CDR2 ANQGSEA, per germline. Here the CDR3 DNA reads TGCAGCGTTGAAGGTTCAGGGCGTCCCTACGAGCAGTACTTC. Translating gives CSVEGSGRPYEQYF.

The V and J genes are TRBV20-1 and TRBJ1-6; no clear D. The CDR3 is 15 residues long. The V gene lost 0 bases and the J gene lost 13 bases, with 19 bases spanning the gap. Germline loops: CDR1 DFQATT, CDR2 SNEGSKA (reference sequence). Written as DNA, the CDR3 is TGCAGTGCTAGAGAGAGAGGCCCACCTTTAGACCCCCTCCACTTT. It specifies CSARERGPPLDPLHF.